The present T cell receptor (beta chain) was sequenced within a study of cytomegalovirus exposure and HLA in healthy donors. Study-wide points: TCR beta V segments were, for the most part, productive about 87% or about 30% of the time in an earlier analysis. Cytomegalovirus association was listed for approximately 160 TCR beta chains. In terms of immune exposure information, only CMV serostatus was available.

This clone has more than one count but fewer than ten. The antigen is not known. The germline CDR1 and CDR2 sequences are SGDLS and YYNGEE. Trimming took 0 bases from V and 5 from J, leaving 14 bases between them. The CDR3 is 15 amino acids. The primer mix had 60 Vbeta and 13 Jbeta primers. The assay was immunoSEQ multiplex PCR, and TCRdb's table has in-frame clones only and misses some. The sample consists of 95,000 to 150,000 clones, over 15% of them appearing once. The genes are TRBV9 and TRBJ1-2; D remains unclear. The TCR comes from a female donor in good health and CMV-seropositive. The sample taken for sequencing was PBMCs. The CDR3 sequence is CASSVDQTRTYGYTF. The CDR3 nucleotides are TGTGCCAGCAGCGTAGACCAGACTAGGACTTATGGCTACACCTTC.